This TCR beta chain is drawn from a study of shared clonotypes between healthy human individuals. The CDR3 contains 15 residues. J gave up 2 bases and V 8 bases, and 7 bases lay outside the gene matches. Per germline, CDR1 MGHDK and CDR2 SYGVNS. Running of the assay took place at deep level. The data were produced by immunoSEQ multiplex PCR, yet TCRdb's version contains in-frame clones alone and is incomplete. This sample has hundreds of thousands of clones, with 95% to 97% found just once. General study points: The donor pool, a small one, limited the genetic and exposure-history diversity represented.

A note on this clone: Its antigen is as yet unknown.

This clonotype was sampled from a woman in her 30s in good health. V gene TRBV25-1 combines with J gene TRBJ2-1; 9 nucleotides line up with TRBD2. The sequenced sample consisted of naive CD4+ T cells sorted from blood. Subset noted: CD45RA+ positively selected. CDR3 nucleotide sequence: TGTGCCAGCCTCGGCGGGAGGGCCCCCTACAATGAGCAGTTCTTC. As protein: CASLGGRAPYNEQFF.